A selection of T cell receptor beta chains follows, all from one sample in a study of shared T cell receptors in the human thymus. Produced via immunoSEQ multiplex PCR; TCRdb's table is partial and in-frame only. The sample records approximately 68,000 clones, over 90% being singletons. Sequencing was performed on thymocytes. The receptors stem from a human donor. Each CDR3 is given with its conserved first and last residue. A D gene is named only where the DNA matches it firmly.

D	V	J	DNA	CDR3
TRBD1	TRBV7-2	TRBJ2-7	TGTGCCAGCAGCTTAGCCGTTCCAGGACAGGTGGACTACGAGCAGTACTTC	CASSLAVPGQVDYEQYF
TRBD1	TRBV19	TRBJ1-6	TGTGCCAGTAGTAGACCCGACAGGGGCTCTGCGAGCTCCTATAATTCACCCCTCCACTTT	CASSRPDRGSASSYNSPLHF
-	TRBV18	TRBJ2-7	TGTGCCAGCTCACCTGGACAGTATACCTACGAGCAGTACTTC	CASSPGQYTYEQYF
-	TRBV28	TRBJ1-1	TGTGCCAGCAGTCCCGGGTGGCTGAGGTCCACTGAAGCTTTCTTT	CASSPGWLRSTEAFF
-	TRBV4-3	TRBJ2-7	TGCGCCAGCAGCCAAGATCTTGGGGCCCTACCCTCCGAGCAGTACTTC	CASSQDLGALPSEQYF
TRBD2	TRBV5-1	TRBJ2-5	TGCGCCAGCAGCTCCCCGCGGGGGGAGGAGACCCAGTACTTC	CASSSPRGEETQYF
-	TRBV15	TRBJ2-1	TGTGCCACCAGCAGAGTGTCTACGCCCTACAATGAGCAGTTCTTC	CATSRVSTPYNEQFF
-	TRBV7-9	TRBJ2-7	TGTGCCAGCAGCTTTACAGGTTGTCCCTTCTACGAGCAGTACTTC	CASSFTGCPFYEQYF
-	TRBV19	TRBJ1-2	TGTGCCAGTAGTATAGATCCTCGGATCGAAGGTGACTATGGCTACACCTTC	CASSIDPRIEGDYGYTF
-	TRBV5-1	TRBJ1-2	TGCGCCAGCAAAAGTGCAGGGCTGGGTGGAGGCTACACCTTC	CASKSAGLGGGYTF